The 9 T cell receptor beta chains below were found in one sample sequenced in a study of beta chain features in type 1 diabetes. Sequencing targeted expressed TCRB transcripts, as all isolated RNA had been reverse transcribed. Only in-frame clones appear in the TCRdb table, and some are missing; sequencing was by immunoSEQ multiplex PCR. The profile covers hundreds of thousands of clones, with more than 13% appearing a single time and over 0.015% taken by the ten largest. No antigen has been assigned to these receptors. Study-wide results and caveats: Among all four CD4+ subsets, Type 1 diabetes patients had TCRB CDR3s that were moderately but significantly shorter.

The sequenced sample consisted of naive CD4+ T cells from blood. Every receptor here comes from a man aged 30-40 years with type 1 diabetes.

This clone was picked up a small number of times. The chain recombines TRBV19 with TRBJ2-1; TRBD1 might be the D (6 bases). Trimming took off 9 bases at V and 0 bases at J, with 18 bases between the two ends. The V gene's germline CDR1 is LNHDA and CDR2 SQIVND (reference sequence). This CDR3 is built from 16 residues. In nucleotides, the CDR3 is TGTGCCAGCCGTGGGGGCCGCCGGAGCTCCTACAATGAGCAGTTCTTC. Encoded protein: CASRGGRRSSYNEQFF.

The V gene is TRBV30, the J gene TRBJ2-3, with 9 nucleotides matching TRBD2. The germline V gene has CDR1 GTSNPN and CDR2 SVGIG (reference sequence). The CDR3 contains 16 residues. V lost 2 bases and J lost 0; bases outside the gene matches: 6. The chain's CDR3 is CAWSSGLAGSTDTQYF. The CDR3 nucleotides are TGTGCCTGGAGTTCGGGCCTAGCGGGAAGCACAGATACGCAGTATTTT.

In this sample, this clone turned up once. The rearrangement links TRBV5-1 to TRBJ2-5; 9 nucleotides agree with TRBD1. CDR1 and CDR2 (germline): SGHRS, YFSETQ. Unmatched junction bases numbered 3, after V lost 4 bases and J lost 2 bases. There are 14 residues in the CDR3. CDR3 DNA sequence: TGCGCCAGCAGCCTAGGGACAGGGCAAGAGACCCAGTACTTC. Residues: CASSLGTGQETQYF.

As for this clone: The sample carries other DNA sequences with the same CDR3. The chain carries TRBV5-1 and TRBJ1-1; D gene ambiguous. CDR3 length: 13 amino acids. Germline lookup yields CDR1 SGHRS and CDR2 YFSETQ. Trimming cost V 0 bases and J 0 bases, with 3 bases left between them. In DNA form, the CDR3 reads TGCGCCAGCAGCTTGGCGGTGAACACTGAAGCTTTCTTT. Amino acid sequence: CASSLAVNTEAFF.

This clone occurred a few times. The chain couples TRBV27 to TRBJ2-7; D call uncertain. The V and J ends lost 4 bases and 3 bases respectively, with 10 bases between them. Germline lookup yields CDR1 MNHEY and CDR2 SMNVEV (reference sequence). The CDR3 is 13 residues long. CDR3 region: CASSSRLIYEQYF. In DNA form, the CDR3 reads TGTGCCAGCAGTTCCCGTTTAATCTACGAGCAGTACTTC.

This clone turned up a few times. This chain links TRBV2 with TRBJ2-1; 10 nucleotides align to TRBD1. This CDR3 spans 12 amino acids. The trim removed 11 bases at V and 8 bases at J, leaving 6 bases unmatched. Germline V lookup: CDR1 SNHLY, CDR2 FYNNEI. The CDR3 reads CAGRDRGDEQFF. The CDR3, as DNA: TGTGCCGGAAGGGACAGGGGCGATGAGCAGTTCTTC.

This clone was seen more than once but under ten times. The CDR3, as DNA: TGTGCCACTCGGACTAGCCGGAGCTCCTACAATGAGCAGTTCTTC. Translated, it gives CATRTSRSSYNEQFF. V is TRBV19 and J is TRBJ2-1, with TRBD2 matching over 8 bases. The CDR3 loop spans 15 amino acids. V trimming: 10 bases; J trimming: 0 bases; junction bases outside the gene matches: 8. The germline V gene has CDR1 LNHDA and CDR2 SQIVND (reference sequence). Full variable domain (remainder filled in from reference TRBV19 and TRBJ2-1): DGGITQSPKYLFRKEGQNVTLSCEQNLNHDAMYWYRQDPGQGLRLIYYSQIVNDFQKGDIAEGYSVSREKKESFPLTVTSAQKNPTAFYLCATRTSRSSYNEQFFGPGTRLTVL.

This clone came up a few times. The rearrangement links TRBV11-2 to TRBJ2-5, with TRBD1 as a possible D gene (6 bases). Trimming left V 1 base short and J 3 bases short, with 15 bases between. Germline V gives CDR1 SGHAT, CDR2 FQNNGV. CDR3 length: 16 residues. Here the CDR3 DNA reads TGTGCCAGCAGCTTAGGGGGGCCGGGGCACAAAGAGACCCAGTACTTC. It yields the protein CASSLGGPGHKETQYF. The variable domain in full, with the rest retrieved from reference TRBV11-2 and TRBJ2-5, is EAGVAQSPRYKIIEKRQSVAFWCNPISGHATLYWYQQILGQGPKLLIQFQNNGVVDDSQLPKDRFSAERLKGVDSTLKIQPAKLEDSAVYLCASSLGGPGHKETQYFGPGTRLLVL.

The genes are TRBV7-8 and TRBJ2-1; 10 bases fit TRBD2. The CDR3 length is 21 residues. In germline, CDR1 is SGHVS, CDR2 FQNEAQ. Trimming removed 1 base from V and 7 bases from J; junction bases left unmatched: 22. CDR3 in DNA: TGTGCCAGCAGCTTAGGATACAAGAAAGGGGCTAGCGGGAGTATAGGAAATGAGCAGTTCTTC. Residues: CASSLGYKKGASGSIGNEQFF.